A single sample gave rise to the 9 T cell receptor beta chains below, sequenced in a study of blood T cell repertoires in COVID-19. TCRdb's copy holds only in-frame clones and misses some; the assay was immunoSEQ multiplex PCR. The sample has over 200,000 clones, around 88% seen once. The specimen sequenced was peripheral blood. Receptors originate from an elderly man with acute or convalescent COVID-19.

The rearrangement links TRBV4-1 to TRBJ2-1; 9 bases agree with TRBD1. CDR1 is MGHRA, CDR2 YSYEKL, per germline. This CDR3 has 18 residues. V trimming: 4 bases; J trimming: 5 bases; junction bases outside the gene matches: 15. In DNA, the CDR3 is TGCGCCAGCAGCCGTCGCGGGACAGGGAGGGGTGACGACAATGAGCAGTTCTTC. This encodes CASSRRGTGRGDDNEQFF.

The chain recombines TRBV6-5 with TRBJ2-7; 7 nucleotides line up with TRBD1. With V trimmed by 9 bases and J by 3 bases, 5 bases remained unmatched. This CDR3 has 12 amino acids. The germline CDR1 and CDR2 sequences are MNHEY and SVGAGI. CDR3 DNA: TGTGCCAGTGACAGGGCACTCTACGAGCAGTACTTC. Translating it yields CASDRALYEQYF.

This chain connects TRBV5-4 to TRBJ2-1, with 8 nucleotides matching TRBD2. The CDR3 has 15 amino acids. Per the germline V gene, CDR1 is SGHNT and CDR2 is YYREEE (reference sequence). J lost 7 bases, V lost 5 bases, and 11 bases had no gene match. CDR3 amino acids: CASRPTSGRENEQFF. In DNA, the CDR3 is TGTGCCAGCAGGCCTACCAGCGGGAGAGAGAATGAGCAGTTCTTC.

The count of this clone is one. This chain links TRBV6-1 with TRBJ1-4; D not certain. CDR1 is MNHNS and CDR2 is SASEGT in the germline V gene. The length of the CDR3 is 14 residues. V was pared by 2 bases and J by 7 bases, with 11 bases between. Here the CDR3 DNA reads TGTGCCAGCAGTGAACGAGGGAGTAGTGAAAAACTGTTTTTT. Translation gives CASSERGSSEKLFF.

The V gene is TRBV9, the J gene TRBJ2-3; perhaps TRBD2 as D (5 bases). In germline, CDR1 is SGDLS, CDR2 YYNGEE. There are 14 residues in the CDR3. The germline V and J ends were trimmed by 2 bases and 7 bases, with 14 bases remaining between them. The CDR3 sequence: CASSVDDYANTQYF. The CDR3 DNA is TGTGCCAGCAGCGTGGATGACTATGCGAATACGCAGTATTTT.

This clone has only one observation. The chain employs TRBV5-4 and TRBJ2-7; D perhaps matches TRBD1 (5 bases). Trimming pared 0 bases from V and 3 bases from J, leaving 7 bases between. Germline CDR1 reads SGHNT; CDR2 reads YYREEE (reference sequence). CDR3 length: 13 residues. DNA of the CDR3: TGTGCCAGCAGCTTGGACACAGGCTACGAGCAGTACTTC. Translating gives CASSLDTGYEQYF. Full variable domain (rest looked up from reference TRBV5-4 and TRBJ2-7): ETGVTQSPTHLIKTRGQQVTLRCSSQSGHNTVSWYQQALGQGPQFIFQYYREEENGRGNFPPRFSGLQFPNYSSELNVNALELDDSALYLCASSLDTGYEQYFGPGTRLTVT.

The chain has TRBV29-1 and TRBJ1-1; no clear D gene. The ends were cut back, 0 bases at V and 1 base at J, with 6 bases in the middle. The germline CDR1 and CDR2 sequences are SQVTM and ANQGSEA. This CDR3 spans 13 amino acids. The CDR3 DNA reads TGCAGCGTTGAAGAATACTCGAACACTGAAGCTTTCTTT. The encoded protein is CSVEEYSNTEAFF.

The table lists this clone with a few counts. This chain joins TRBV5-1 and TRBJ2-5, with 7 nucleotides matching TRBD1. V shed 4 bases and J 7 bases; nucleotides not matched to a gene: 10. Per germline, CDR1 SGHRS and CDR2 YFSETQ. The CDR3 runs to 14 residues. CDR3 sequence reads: CASSTTGTEGTQYF. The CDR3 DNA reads TGCGCCAGCAGCACCACCGGGACAGAGGGGACCCAGTACTTC.

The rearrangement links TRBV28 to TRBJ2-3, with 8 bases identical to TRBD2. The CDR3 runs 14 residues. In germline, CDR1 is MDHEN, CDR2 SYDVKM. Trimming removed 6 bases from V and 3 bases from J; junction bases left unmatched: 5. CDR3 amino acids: CASRVGGRTDTQYF. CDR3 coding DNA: TGTGCCAGCAGGGTGGGCGGGAGGACAGATACGCAGTATTTT.